What follows are 21 T cell receptor beta chains derived from one specimen sequenced in a study of siplizumab effects on memory and regulatory T cells. Only in-frame clones appear in the TCRdb table, and some are missing; sequencing was by immunoSEQ multiplex PCR. The sample has roughly 100,000 clones, 90% to 95% seen once. Sequenced material: CD4+ T cells sorted from blood. All receptors derive from a human donor in good health.

The rearrangement uses TRBV10-3 and TRBJ2-5; D ambiguous. The V and J ends lost 5 bases and 2 bases respectively, with 12 bases between them. From germline, CDR1 is ENHRY and CDR2 SYGVKD. CDR3 size: 14 residues. CDR3 nucleotides: TGTGCCATCAGTACGACTGAGAATCAAGAGACCCAGTACTTC. This codes for CAISTTENQETQYF.

The CDR3 DNA is TGTGCCAGCAGCTTAGCGGGACAGGGGTTTAACGAGCAGTACTTC. This gives the protein CASSLAGQGFNEQYF. The rearrangement uses TRBV7-9 and TRBJ2-7, with TRBD1 matching over 10 bases. V gave up 0 bases and J gave up 5 bases; unmatched junction bases: 4. CDR3 length: 15 amino acids. Germline V gene sequence: CDR1 SEHNR, CDR2 FQNEAQ (reference sequence). The variable domain in full, completed from reference TRBV7-9 and TRBJ2-7, reads DTGVSQNPRHKITKRGQNVTFRCDPISEHNRLYWYRQTLGQGPEFLTYFQNEAQLEKSRLLSDRFSAERPKGSFSTLEIQRTEQGDSAMYLCASSLAGQGFNEQYFGPGTRLTVT.

The rearrangement joins TRBV6-5 to TRBJ2-3, with no clear D. V lost 8 bases, J lost 2 bases, and 17 bases lay in between. The CDR3 totals 15 residues. CDR1 is MNHEY and CDR2 is SVGAGI in the germline V gene. The CDR3 spells CASSLFAASTDTQYF. In nucleotides, the CDR3 is TGTGCCAGCTCCCTTTTTGCCGCCTCCACAGATACGCAGTATTTT.

V and J are TRBV18 and TRBJ1-3, with D maybe TRBD1 (5 bases). V lost 1 base to trimming and J lost 4 bases, with 8 bases between them. Germline loops: CDR1 KGHSH, CDR2 LQKENI. The CDR3 sequence is 14 residues long. CDR3 protein: CASSPQGNGNTIYF. The CDR3 DNA reads TGTGCCAGCTCACCACAGGGGAACGGAAACACCATATATTTT.

The CDR3 protein is CASSQEPGYGYTF. CDR3 bases: TGCGCCAGCAGCCAAGAGCCGGGGTACGGCTACACCTTC. The rearrangement uses TRBV4-1 and TRBJ1-2; D uncertain. The CDR3 loop spans 13 amino acids. CDR1 is MGHRA, CDR2 YSYEKL, per germline. The V end was cut by 0 bases, the J end by 8 bases, with 10 bases between.

This clone was recorded once. The V call is TRBV2, the J call TRBJ1-6; D remains unclear. Germline assignment: CDR1 SNHLY and CDR2 FYNNEI. V lost 6 bases and J 4 bases, leaving 7 bases between the germline ends. The CDR3 has 13 residues. The CDR3, as DNA: TGTGCCAGCAGGCAGGAGTATAATTCACCCCTCCACTTT. This sequence encodes CASRQEYNSPLHF.

A note on this clone: Other DNA sequences in this specimen translate into the identical CDR3. The CDR3 reads CASSKDRVSSVNEQFF. The CDR3 DNA sequence: TGCGCCAGCAGCAAAGACAGGGTGAGTTCCGTCAATGAGCAGTTCTTC. This chain connects TRBV5-1 to TRBJ2-1, with TRBD1 identical over 7 bases. With 4 bases clipped from V and 6 bases from J, the junction kept 13 bases outside the gene matches. Germline V gene data show CDR1 as SGHRS and CDR2 as YFSETQ. This CDR3 has 16 residues.

This CDR3 is CASSMGSSNTEAFF. The CDR3 DNA reads as TGTGCCAGCTCAATGGGGTCCTCGAACACTGAAGCTTTCTTT. This sequence joins TRBV18 and TRBJ1-1; D not resolved. The CDR3 runs 14 residues. Trimming removed 5 bases from V and 1 base from J, with 11 bases in between. From germline, CDR1 is KGHSH and CDR2 LQKENI. The entire variable domain, with the rest obtained from reference TRBV18 and TRBJ1-1, is as follows: NAGVMQNPRHLVRRRGQEARLRCSPMKGHSHVYWYRQLPEEGLKFMVYLQKENIIDESGMPKERFSAEFPKEGPSILRIQQVVRGDSAAYFCASSMGSSNTEAFFGQGTRLTVV.

A single count supports this clone. V is TRBV2 and J is TRBJ2-5, with no clear D. Trimming cost V 6 bases and J 0 bases, with 2 bases left between them. The CDR3 totals 11 residues. From germline, CDR1 is SNHLY and CDR2 FYNNEI. Written as DNA, the CDR3 is TGTGCCAGCAGGTACCAAGAGACCCAGTACTTC. It is translated as CASRYQETQYF.

The chain links TRBV28 to TRBJ1-5; the D is unclear. Between the trimmed V and J ends, which lost 3 bases and 12 bases, there was a span of 12 bases. The CDR3 consists of 12 residues. Germline V gene lookup returns CDR1 MDHEN and CDR2 SYDVKM. The CDR3: CASSFGKKGQHF. Written as DNA, the CDR3 is TGTGCCAGCAGTTTCGGGAAAAAGGGCCAGCATTTT.

The chain uses TRBV7-9 and TRBJ1-2; D unresolved. The length of the CDR3 is 12 residues. V gave up 5 bases and J gave up 8 bases, with 12 bases separating them. Looked up from germline, CDR1 is SEHNR and CDR2 is FQNEAQ (reference sequence). CDR3 bases: TGTGCCAGCAGCCCCGATTCCCGAGGCTACACCTTC. It specifies CASSPDSRGYTF.

The V call is TRBV25-1, the J call TRBJ2-2; TRBD2 matches at 10 bases. The V gene's germline CDR1 is MGHDK and CDR2 SYGVNS. This CDR3 is 16 amino acids long. J lost 6 bases, V lost 6 bases, and 10 bases had no gene match. This chain's CDR3 is CASSKASGRLSGELFF. The CDR3 bases are TGTGCCAGCAGCAAAGCTAGCGGGAGATTATCCGGGGAGCTGTTTTTT.

The chain uses TRBV30 and TRBJ1-1; 9 nucleotides align to TRBD1. Looked up from germline, CDR1 is GTSNPN and CDR2 is SVGIG (reference sequence). The V segment lost 0 bases and the J segment 6 bases; nucleotides outside the gene matches: 8. This CDR3 has 15 residues. This CDR3 is CAWSVRGTGLSEAFF. The DNA for the CDR3 is TGTGCCTGGAGTGTACGAGGGACAGGGTTGTCTGAAGCTTTCTTT.

This clone turned up a few times. This sample includes further DNA sequences coding for the same CDR3. The rearrangement uses TRBV18 and TRBJ1-3; no firm D call. This CDR3 contains 14 residues. Trimming took off 1 base at V and 4 bases at J, with 8 bases between the two ends. Germline loops: CDR1 KGHSH, CDR2 LQKENI. The CDR3 DNA is TGTGCCAGCTCACCACAGGGCTCGGGAAACACCATATATTTT. This translates into CASSPQGSGNTIYF.

This rearrangement joins TRBV10-3 to TRBJ2-7; D uncertain. Germline V gene data show CDR1 as ENHRY and CDR2 as SYGVKD. This CDR3 is built from 11 residues. Trimming removed 3 bases at V and 10 bases at J, with 10 bases between. CDR3 nucleotides: TGTGCCATCAGTGAAGCGTTCGAACAGTACTTC. Encoded protein: CAISEAFEQYF.

V gene TRBV4-2 combines with J gene TRBJ2-6, with D perhaps TRBD1 (6 bases). Trimming removed 3 bases at V and 0 bases at J, with 15 bases between. CDR1 and CDR2 from the germline V gene are LGHNA and YNFKEQ. The CDR3 is 18 residues long. DNA for the CDR3: TGTGCCAGCAGCCAGGAACAGGGTGCCACCTCTGGGGCCAACGTCCTGACTTTC. It encodes CASSQEQGATSGANVLTF.

With regard to this clone: Mismatch with germline at one junction end may stem from a read error. This chain joins TRBV4-2 and TRBJ1-1; TRBD1 is a possible D gene (6 bases). Per germline, CDR1 LGHNA and CDR2 YNFKEQ. The CDR3 is 14 residues long. The CDR3 reads CASSLRTVRDETFF. CDR3 nucleotide sequence: TGTGCCAGCAGCCTACGGACAGTAAGAGATGAAACTTTCTTT.

This rearrangement joins TRBV28 to TRBJ1-2, with D possibly matching TRBD1 (5 bases). The CDR3 runs to 15 residues. V gave up 6 bases and J gave up 0 bases, with 14 bases separating them. CDR1 and CDR2 from the germline V gene are MDHEN and SYDVKM. The CDR3 loop reads CASRGRQSTNYGYTF. CDR3 nucleotides: TGTGCCAGCAGGGGAAGACAGTCAACTAACTATGGCTACACCTTC.

The gene calls are TRBV28 and TRBJ2-7; TRBD2 is a possible D gene (5 bases). Germline lookup yields CDR1 MDHEN and CDR2 SYDVKM. The V gene lost 6 bases and the J gene lost 4 bases, with 19 bases spanning the gap. This CDR3 is 15 amino acids long. CDR3 sequence reads: CASRPRWRAAYEQYF. CDR3 nucleotide sequence: TGTGCCAGCAGGCCCCGGTGGCGGGCCGCATACGAGCAGTACTTC.

This clone was observed a handful of times. J is TRBJ2-7 and V is TRBV4-1; 7 nucleotides align to TRBD2. The V gene's germline CDR1 is MGHRA and CDR2 YSYEKL. This CDR3 comprises 13 residues. V dropped 5 bases and J dropped 9; count of bases not matched to a gene: 10. As DNA, the CDR3 is TGCGCCAGCAGCGGGGCCTGGGGGGAGGGGCAGTACTTC. It translates to CASSGAWGEGQYF.

The chain has TRBV11-3 and TRBJ2-3; possibly TRBD1 for D (7 bases). Trimming removed 4 bases from V and 0 bases from J, with 11 bases in between. CDR3 length: 15 residues. CDR1 SGHNT and CDR2 YENEEA come from the germline V gene. The CDR3 here is CASSYQGGSTDTQYF. DNA for the CDR3: TGTGCCAGCAGCTATCAGGGGGGCAGCACAGATACGCAGTATTTT.